This is a list of T cell receptor beta chains from one sample in a study of blood T cell repertoires in COVID-19. Measured with immunoSEQ multiplex PCR; TCRdb has only the in-frame clones, and not every one. The top ten hold roughly 45% of the sample, which has some 130,000 clones, approximately 87% seen once. Sequencing was done on a sample of peripheral blood. Receptors were obtained from a human donor in a cohort sampled during active COVID-19. The CDR3 runs from the conserved cysteine through the conserved F or W. Fields, in order: clone size, D gene, J gene, V gene, CDR3 DNA, CDR3 protein. D genes are given only for firm matches. Only part of the rows carry a size: once, few, many, or a class if the clone is expanded.

>NA|NA|TRBJ2-2|TRBV30
TGTGCCTGGACAGGGGCGAACACCGGGGAGCTGTTTTTT
CAWTGANTGELFF
>NA|NA|TRBJ2-1|TRBV7-2
TGTGCCAGCAGCACAAGGACAGCCAGCGGCAATGAGCAGTTCTTC
CASSTRTASGNEQFF
>NA|NA|TRBJ1-3|TRBV4-3
TGCGCCAGCAGCCAAATTCAGGGTTCTGGAAACACCATATATTTT
CASSQIQGSGNTIYF
>NA|NA|TRBJ1-1|TRBV14
TGTGCCAGCAGCCAGCTAACAGGGATAGCTTTCTTT
CASSQLTGIAFF
>NA|NA|TRBJ1-4|TRBV7-2
TGTGCCAGCAGCTTCAACGGGGGTGAAAAACTGTTTTTT
CASSFNGGEKLFF
>NA|NA|TRBJ1-1|TRBV6-1
TGTGCCAGCAGTGAAGTCCAATGGGGGGCTGAAGCTTTCTTT
CASSEVQWGAEAFF
>NA|NA|TRBJ2-3|TRBV7-3
TGTGCCAGCAGCTTTCCTTCAGGGGACGAGGGGGATACGCAGTATTTT
CASSFPSGDEGDTQYF
>NA|NA|TRBJ1-2|TRBV3-1/TRBV3-2
TGTGCCAGCAGCCAAGACGGGGTATCGAACTATGGCTACACCTTC
CASSQDGVSNYGYTF
>once|NA|TRBJ1-4|TRBV19
TGTGCCAGTAGGAACAGGGCTGCAACTAATGAAAAACTGTTTTTT
CASRNRAATNEKLFF
>NA|TRBD2|TRBJ2-5|TRBV18
TGTGCCAGCTCACCTCGAGGCGGGAGGACTGGGGAGACCCAGTACTTC
CASSPRGGRTGETQYF
>NA|TRBD1|TRBJ2-6|TRBV7-6
TGTGCCAGCAACCCGGACAGGTCCTCTGGGGCCAACGTCCTGACTTTC
CASNPDRSSGANVLTF
>once|NA|TRBJ1-5|TRBV19
TGTGCCAGTAACACCGACAGAACCATCAATCAGCCCCAGCATTTT
CASNTDRTINQPQHF
>NA|TRBD1|TRBJ1-3|TRBV10-3
TGTGCCATCAGTGAAAGGCTCACCCCCGGGACAGACGGAAACACCATATATTTT
CAISERLTPGTDGNTIYF
>NA|NA|TRBJ1-1|TRBV13
TGTGCCAGCAGCTTATGGGGGGGCTCGGGGTCCACTGAAGCTTTCTTT
CASSLWGGSGSTEAFF
>NA|NA|TRBJ1-4|TRBV9
TGTGCCAGCAGCGTAGGGTTGAGCTCTAATGAAAAACTGTTTTTT
CASSVGLSSNEKLFF
>NA|TRBD2|TRBJ2-1|TRBV7-2
TGTGCCAGCAGCTTATCTTTTGGGACTAGCTACAATGAGCAGTTCTTC
CASSLSFGTSYNEQFF
>few|TRBD2|TRBJ2-2|TRBV11-3
TGTGCCAGCACCCGGTCTAGCGGGAGGGCCGGGGAGCTGTTTTTT
CASTRSSGRAGELFF
>NA|TRBD1|TRBJ2-2|TRBV19
TGTGCCAGTGGACAGACAGGGGCTTCCGGGGAGCTGTTTTTT
CASGQTGASGELFF
>NA|TRBD1|TRBJ2-5|TRBV29-1
TGCAGCGTTGGACAGGGCGGTCAAGAGACCCAGTACTTC
CSVGQGGQETQYF
>few|NA|TRBJ2-6|TRBV5-4
TGTGCCAGCAGCTTGGATCCAGGCTCTGGGGCCAACGTCCTGACTTTC
CASSLDPGSGANVLTF
>NA|NA|TRBJ1-1|TRBV16
TGTGCCAGCAGCCAATCGATCAGAGAAGCTTTCTTT
CASSQSIREAFF
>once|TRBD1|TRBJ1-2|TRBV2
TGTGCCAGCAACCCCGGGACAGGAAGTGTACGTGGCTACACCTTC
CASNPGTGSVRGYTF
>once|TRBD1|TRBJ2-3|TRBV23-1
TGCGCCAGCACTGAAACAGGGGGTATTTTGCTCCATACGCAGTATTTT
CASTETGGILLHTQYF
>NA|NA|TRBJ1-6|TRBV10-3
TGTGCCATCAGAGACACGACAGGCCCTTCACCCCTCCACTTT
CAIRDTTGPSPLHF
>NA|TRBD2|TRBJ2-5|TRBV20-1
TGCAGTGCTAGTCGTCCGTTAGCGGGGGAAAGGGAGACCCAGTACTTC
CSASRPLAGERETQYF
>once|TRBD2|TRBJ2-1|TRBV6-6
TGTGCCAGCAGCAGCGGGATCGATGAGCAGTTCTTC
CASSSGIDEQFF
>once|NA|TRBJ1-2|TRBV5-6
TGTGCCAGCAGCTTTCAAACTGGGGCAACAGGCTACACCTTC
CASSFQTGATGYTF
>NA|NA|TRBJ2-7|TRBV2
TGTGCCAGCAGAGGGGACTTGGCAAGGGGCTACGAGCAGTACTTC
CASRGDLARGYEQYF
>NA|NA|TRBJ1-2|TRBV9
TGTGCCAGCAGCGTAGACCAGGCTGGCTACACCTTC
CASSVDQAGYTF
>NA|TRBD1|TRBJ1-5|TRBV7-2
TGTGCCAGCAGCCCAGCCTCCGGGACAGCTAATCAGCCCCAGCATTTT
CASSPASGTANQPQHF
>NA|TRBD1|TRBJ2-1|TRBV9
TGTGCCAGCAGCGGGGACAGTGCCTACAATGAGCAGTTCTTC
CASSGDSAYNEQFF
>NA|NA|TRBJ2-5|TRBV11-2
TGTGCCAGCAGCTTAGATCTTGGGGGAGGGACCCAGTACTTC
CASSLDLGGGTQYF
>few|NA|TRBJ1-1|TRBV11-2
TGTGCCAGCAGCTTAGGTAGGAACACTGAAGCTTTCTTT
CASSLGRNTEAFF
>NA|TRBD2|TRBJ2-5|TRBV28
TGTGCCAGCAGCCTTCGACTAGCGGGCCTCCAAGAGACCCAGTACTTC
CASSLRLAGLQETQYF
>few|NA|TRBJ1-6|TRBV7-3
TGTGCCAGCAGCTTACAGGGTAAAGGGAATTCACCCCTCCACTTT
CASSLQGKGNSPLHF
>NA|TRBD1|TRBJ1-2|TRBV30
TGTGCCTGGAAGCAGGGGGCTAACTATGGCTACACCTTC
CAWKQGANYGYTF
>NA|NA|TRBJ2-5|TRBV30
TGTGCCTGGAGGGAGAGGGCGATGGGGACCCAGTACTTC
CAWRERAMGTQYF
>NA|NA|TRBJ1-1|TRBV7-2
TGTGCCAGCAGCTTAGTTGAGGCAGCCGGAGCTTTCTTT
CASSLVEAAGAFF
>few|TRBD1|TRBJ1-2|TRBV18
TGTGCCAGCTCACCACCGGAAAATGACAGGGCCTACACCTTC
CASSPPENDRAYTF
>NA|NA|TRBJ1-3|TRBV10-3
TGTGCCATCAGTGAAAGGGACAACTCTGGAAACACCATATATTTT
CAISERDNSGNTIYF
>NA|NA|TRBJ2-7|TRBV7-9
TGTGCCAGCAGCTTAGCGAACGGTTACGAGCAGTACTTC
CASSLANGYEQYF
>NA|TRBD2|TRBJ2-5|TRBV6-2/TRBV6-3
TGTGCCAGCAGTTACAGAGTAGCGGGGGGTCAAGAGACCCAGTACTTC
CASSYRVAGGQETQYF
>NA|TRBD2|TRBJ2-1|TRBV19
TGTGCCAGTAGTCCCACTAGCGGGGGGGCGACAAATGAGCAGTTCTTC
CASSPTSGGATNEQFF
>NA|NA|TRBJ2-1|TRBV5-5
TGTGCCAGCAGCTTGGTGGGGGGTTCCTACAATGAGCAGTTCTTC
CASSLVGGSYNEQFF
>NA|NA|TRBJ2-2|TRBV11-2
TGTGCCAGCAGCTTAGACACCGGGAATAACGGGGAGCTGTTTTTT
CASSLDTGNNGELFF
>NA|NA|TRBJ1-2|TRBV7-9
TGTGCCAGCAGCCTAGCCGGGGGCTACACCTTC
CASSLAGGYTF